Listed below are T cell receptor beta chains from one sample, sequenced in a study of T cell responses to AZD1222 COVID-19 vaccine. Method: immunoSEQ multiplex PCR; TCRdb's copy keeps in-frame clones and lacks some. The table has some 64,000 clones, 65% to 80% seen once. This specimen consisted of peripheral blood, obtained on day 0 of AZD1222 vaccination. These receptors originate from an adult in good health. CDR3s include the opening cysteine and the closing phenylalanine or tryptophan. The order of the fields is J gene, V gene, CDR3 protein.

J gene: TRBJ2-1
V gene: TRBV3-1/TRBV3-2
CDR3 protein: CASSQAAARGASYNEQFF

J gene: TRBJ1-3
V gene: TRBV10-1
CDR3 protein: CASSAANSGNTIYF

J gene: TRBJ1-3
V gene: TRBV6-5
CDR3 protein: CASSPGQGLGNTIYF

J gene: TRBJ2-3
V gene: TRBV7-8
CDR3 protein: CASSSQGADTQYF

J gene: TRBJ2-7
V gene: TRBV6-2/TRBV6-3
CDR3 protein: CASSYSGTGSYEQYF

J gene: TRBJ1-1
V gene: TRBV6-5
CDR3 protein: CASRLDRNTEAFF

J gene: TRBJ1-1
V gene: TRBV25-1
CDR3 protein: CASSANPGHLNTEAFF

J gene: TRBJ1-2
V gene: TRBV6-4
CDR3 protein: CASSEEPGQSYGYTF

J gene: TRBJ2-7
V gene: TRBV10-3
CDR3 protein: CAITEGLDLPEQYF

J gene: TRBJ2-1
V gene: TRBV4-3
CDR3 protein: CASSLTGSQQFF

J gene: TRBJ2-7
V gene: TRBV2
CDR3 protein: CASIEGQYSYEQYF

J gene: TRBJ2-1
V gene: TRBV5-1
CDR3 protein: CASSLDGAPYNEQFF

J gene: TRBJ2-1
V gene: TRBV27
CDR3 protein: CASSALQGHEQFF

J gene: TRBJ2-2
V gene: TRBV27
CDR3 protein: CASSLGPPRELFF

J gene: TRBJ1-4
V gene: TRBV24-1
CDR3 protein: CATSEASGSEKLFF

J gene: TRBJ1-2
V gene: TRBV9
CDR3 protein: CASSGRDGYTF

J gene: TRBJ2-1
V gene: TRBV6-5
CDR3 protein: CASSLTGTSYYNEQFF

J gene: TRBJ2-2
V gene: TRBV6-2/TRBV6-3
CDR3 protein: CASSYSGTPGVGSNTGELFF

J gene: TRBJ1-1
V gene: TRBV6-1
CDR3 protein: CASSDAEGGNTEAFF

J gene: TRBJ1-5
V gene: TRBV30
CDR3 protein: CAWSQQGPQHF

J gene: TRBJ1-5
V gene: TRBV30
CDR3 protein: CAWSVTRTNRGNQPQHF

J gene: TRBJ2-3
V gene: TRBV4-1
CDR3 protein: CASLLFTDTQYF

J gene: TRBJ2-2
V gene: TRBV12-3/TRBV12-4
CDR3 protein: CASSPLLAGELFF

J gene: TRBJ1-1
V gene: TRBV5-5
CDR3 protein: CASSQGEDTEAFF

J gene: TRBJ1-1
V gene: TRBV9
CDR3 protein: CASSVVRGQNTEAFF

J gene: TRBJ1-1
V gene: TRBV25-1
CDR3 protein: CASSGEGGTEAFF

J gene: TRBJ2-2
V gene: TRBV9
CDR3 protein: CASNLRNGELFF

J gene: TRBJ2-7
V gene: TRBV4-2
CDR3 protein: CASSQERASGAGHEQYF

J gene: TRBJ1-1
V gene: TRBV7-2
CDR3 protein: CASSLAERREAFF

J gene: TRBJ2-1
V gene: TRBV3-1/TRBV3-2
CDR3 protein: CASSQGPLWAEQFF

J gene: TRBJ2-4
V gene: TRBV4-1
CDR3 protein: CASSQERPQGRENIQYF

J gene: TRBJ1-4
V gene: TRBV11-2
CDR3 protein: CASSLDRAGGKLFF

J gene: TRBJ1-1
V gene: TRBV7-6
CDR3 protein: CASSLDLRRNTEAFF

J gene: TRBJ1-1
V gene: TRBV27
CDR3 protein: CASSLRPMNTEAFF

J gene: TRBJ1-1
V gene: TRBV18
CDR3 protein: CASSLGMGTEAFF